This T cell receptor (beta chain) derives from a study of regulatory T cells in long-lasting Graves disease (dated by TCRdb to 2020 to 2022). Looking at the study overall: Persistent Graves' disease was defined as persistently positive TSH receptor autoantibodies together with antithyroid drug treatment for over 5 years. A total of some 33 samples were covered by TCR sequencing, comprising some 13 persistent and 20 newly diagnosed Graves' disease patients. The study was registered as a clinical trial and conducted in China. Patients with persistent Graves' disease were compared with patients with newly diagnosed Graves' disease using TCR sequencing and RNA sequencing of peripheral blood. Persistent Graves' disease patients in the clinical cohort had taken antithyroid drugs for roughly 10 years on average. Beyond this particular receptor, the publication reports: Persistent Graves' disease patients showed lower TCR Shannon entropy and fewer highly expanded clones than newly diagnosed patients, suggesting clonal expansion. Sequencing and analysis were restricted to the TCR beta chain. The authors noted that the small sample size was a limitation that may lower accuracy. More public clonotypes were shared among persistent patients (2,741) than among newly diagnosed patients (966). Only peripheral blood was studied, because thyroid tissue, the primary lesion, was inaccessible. Persistent disease showed preferential use of TRBV28, TRBJ1-2 and TRBJ2-5, whereas newly diagnosed disease favored TRBV20-1 and TRBJ2-1.

The library relied on multiplex PCR. Sequencing instrument: Illumina HiSeq 4000. CDR3 regions were amplified by Arm-PCR with iRepertoire HTBI primers to construct TCR beta libraries. PCR products were gel purified before sequencing. The published analysis was carried out like this. Across samples, 62 TRBV and 14 TRBJ segments were identified and used for gene usage analysis of CDR3 amino acid clonotypes. COPE and FqMerger were used to merge the filtered high-quality paired reads into contigs. BLAST was used to align contigs to IMGT TRBV, TRBD and TRBJ reference genes, with CDR3 defined following IMGT. Highly expanded clones were defined as clonotypes with a frequency above 0.1%. Repertoire diversity was measured by Shannon entropy, and V-J evenness by the Gini coefficient. A clonotype was considered public if more than one individual shared it. In TCRdb, the public reads were trimmed at Q25 with fastp and aligned with MiXCR, with productive beta chains retained. CDR3 protein duplicates are merged, each entry listing the most common genes and DNA. The V and J calls follow TCRdb's processing rather than the paper's. The sample yields 300,000 to 500,000 distinct CDR3 sequences; roughly 20% were counted once. The ten largest clones add up to about a fifth of the sample.

What this sample's time point label stands for: persistent/refractory GD, antithyroid drugs over 5 years with positive TRAb. For both TCR sequencing and RNA sequencing, RNA was extracted from PBMCs using TRIzol. Graves' disease was diagnosed according to American Thyroid Association guidelines. Recruitment of patients was carried out at an endocrinology department in Xi'an, China. Each patient gave 7 to 9.5 milliliters of peripheral blood, collected in an EDTA anticoagulant tube. Ficoll Paque Plus density gradient separation was used to isolate PBMCs, and no further T cell sorting was done. RNA quality was checked with an Agilent 2100 Bioanalyzer and agarose gel, and concentration with a NanoDrop 2000. This clonotype came up many times. The antigen it recognizes is unknown. The record has no base qualities; no much larger clone is one base away. The CDR3 starts with the cysteine, ends with the phenylalanine, and has 15 residues. Solely the CDR3 DNA is kept, with 45 bases framed from the first base. The V end loses 1 base and the J end loses 5 bases, and a stretch of 14 bases separates them. Reading the germline V gene gives CDR1 SGHTA and CDR2 FQGNSA.

The sample here was peripheral blood mononuclear cells (PBMCs), taken when the disease was refractory, from a patient treated with antithyroid drugs. This TCR came from a female donor with Graves disease. The chain was built from TRBV7-2 and TRBJ2-5; the D segment could be TRBD1, given 5 matching bases. The nucleotides read TGTGCCAGCAGCTTAGATCAGGGCAGGTCGGAGACCCAGTACTTC. This translates into CASSLDQGRSETQYF.